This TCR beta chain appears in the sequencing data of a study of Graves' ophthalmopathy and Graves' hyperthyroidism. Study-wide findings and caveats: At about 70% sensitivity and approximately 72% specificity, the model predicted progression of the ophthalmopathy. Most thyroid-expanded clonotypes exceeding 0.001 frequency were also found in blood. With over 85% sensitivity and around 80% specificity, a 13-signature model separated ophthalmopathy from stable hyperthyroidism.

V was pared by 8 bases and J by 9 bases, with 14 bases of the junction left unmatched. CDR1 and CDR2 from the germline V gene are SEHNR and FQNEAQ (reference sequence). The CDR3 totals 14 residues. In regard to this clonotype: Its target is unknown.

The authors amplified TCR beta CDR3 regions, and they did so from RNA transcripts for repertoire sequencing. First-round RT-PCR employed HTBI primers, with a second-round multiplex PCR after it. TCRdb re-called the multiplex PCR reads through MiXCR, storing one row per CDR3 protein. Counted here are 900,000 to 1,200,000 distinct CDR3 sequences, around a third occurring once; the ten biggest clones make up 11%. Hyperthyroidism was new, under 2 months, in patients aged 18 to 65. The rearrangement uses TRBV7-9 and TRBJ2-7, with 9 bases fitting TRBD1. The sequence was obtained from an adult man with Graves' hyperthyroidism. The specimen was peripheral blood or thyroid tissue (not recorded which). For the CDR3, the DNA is TGTGCCAGCGAAAGTGGGACAGGGCTCTCTGGGCAGTACTTC. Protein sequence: CASESGTGLSGQYF.